This is a list of T cell receptor beta chains from one sample in a study of blood T cell repertoires in COVID-19. Produced via immunoSEQ multiplex PCR; TCRdb's table is partial and in-frame only. This sample yields roughly 220,000 clones, of which approximately 80% are seen a single time; 6% to 8% belongs to the top ten. The sequencing input was peripheral blood. These receptors were collected from a woman older than 75 with COVID-19, enrolled during active disease. CDR3s include the opening cysteine and the closing phenylalanine or tryptophan. D genes are given only for firm matches. Size tells how often a clone was seen (once, few, many) or the class of an expanded clone, and some rows leave it out.

TRBJ1-5 | TRBV10-3 | NA | NA | 14 | TGTGCCATCAACTTACAGGGTCCGTCTCAGCCCCAGCATTTT | CAINLQGPSQPQHF
TRBJ1-5 | TRBV10-3 | once | TRBD1 | 15 | TGTGCCATCAGCCAGCAGACAGGGGTAAATCAGCCCCAGCATTTT | CAISQQTGVNQPQHF
TRBJ2-1 | TRBV9 | NA | TRBD2 | 17 | TGTGCCAGCAGCGCTCGTCTAGCGGGAGCCAATTACAATGAGCAGTTCTTC | CASSARLAGANYNEQFF
TRBJ2-3 | TRBV2 | few | TRBD1 | 13 | TGTGCCAGTGGGACAGGGGCGGCAGATACGCAGTATTTT | CASGTGAADTQYF
TRBJ1-2 | TRBV28 | NA | NA | 14 | TGTGCCAGCAGCCGCTTAGGGGTCGGATATGGCTACACCTTC | CASSRLGVGYGYTF
TRBJ2-7 | TRBV19 | NA | NA | 15 | TGTGCCAGTAGTATCGGGGGGACATGGGCCTACGAGCAGTACTTC | CASSIGGTWAYEQYF
TRBJ2-3 | TRBV15 | NA | TRBD2 | 16 | TGTGCCACCAGCAGACTAGCGGGGGGGCGCGAAGATACGCAGTATTTT | CATSRLAGGREDTQYF
TRBJ1-2 | TRBV5-1 | few | NA | 15 | TGCGCCAGCAGCTTGGGGAGTCTACCAAACTATGGCTACACCTTC | CASSLGSLPNYGYTF
TRBJ2-3 | TRBV7-2 | NA | NA | 14 | TGTGCCAGCAGCTCGAACAGGGAACCAGATACGCAGTATTTT | CASSSNREPDTQYF
TRBJ1-4 | TRBV18 | NA | NA | 15 | TGTGCCAGCTCACCACGTACAGGAGCCCATGAAAAACTGTTTTTT | CASSPRTGAHEKLFF
TRBJ1-2 | TRBV28 | NA | NA | 12 | TGTGCCAGCAGTTTAGAGCACTATGGCTACACCTTC | CASSLEHYGYTF
TRBJ2-5 | TRBV11-1 | NA | TRBD2 | 14 | TGTGCCAGCAGCTTAGGACGGGGAGGGGAGACCCAGTACTTC | CASSLGRGGETQYF
TRBJ1-6 | TRBV2 | few | TRBD1 | 15 | TGTGCCAGCAGCGAAGCAGGGGGCTTAAGTTCACCCCTCCACTTT | CASSEAGGLSSPLHF
TRBJ1-2 | TRBV6-5 | few | TRBD1 | 13 | TGTGCCAGCAGGGGGACAGGGACTGCTGGCTACACCTTC | CASRGTGTAGYTF
TRBJ2-1 | TRBV28 | NA | NA | 12 | TGTGCCAGCAGTTTGCCCCTAAATGAGCAGTTCTTC | CASSLPLNEQFF
TRBJ1-1 | TRBV19 | NA | NA | 13 | TGTGCCAGTAGTATCTGGACAAACACTGAAGCTTTCTTT | CASSIWTNTEAFF
TRBJ1-4 | TRBV3-1/TRBV3-2 | NA | TRBD1 | 16 | TGTGCCAGCAGCCAAAGGGCGACAGGGGCTAATGAAAAACTGTTTTTT | CASSQRATGANEKLFF
TRBJ2-3 | TRBV6-2/TRBV6-3 | NA | NA | 14 | TGTGCCAGCAGTTACTCGGGGGCCGGAGATACGCAGTATTTT | CASSYSGAGDTQYF
TRBJ1-5 | TRBV12-1 | NA | NA | 14 | TGTGCCAGCAGCCTGGGGACTGCAAATCAGCCCCAGCATTTT | CASSLGTANQPQHF
TRBJ1-2 | TRBV5-1 | NA | TRBD1 | 13 | TGCGCCAGCAGCGAGGGACAGGGATATGGCTACACCTTC | CASSEGQGYGYTF
TRBJ2-3 | TRBV18 | NA | TRBD2 | 18 | TGTGCCAGCTCACCGAGGACTAGCGGGGGCCTATTCACAGATACGCAGTATTTT | CASSPRTSGGLFTDTQYF
TRBJ1-5 | TRBV5-6 | NA | NA | 14 | TGTGCCAGCAGTATCAGGGCGCACAATCAGCCCCAGCATTTT | CASSIRAHNQPQHF
TRBJ1-2 | TRBV2 | NA | NA | 14 | TGTGCCAGCAGTGTCCAGGTGGTAATCTATGGCTACACCTTC | CASSVQVVIYGYTF
TRBJ1-4 | TRBV5-1 | NA | TRBD1 | 14 | TGCGCCAGCAGCTTGGAGGGGGCTGGTGAAAAACTGTTTTTT | CASSLEGAGEKLFF
TRBJ1-1 | TRBV7-9 | NA | TRBD1 | 15 | TGTGCCAGCAGCTCCCGGGACAGCAAAAACACTGAAGCTTTCTTT | CASSSRDSKNTEAFF
TRBJ1-4 | TRBV29-1 | NA | NA | 13 | TGCAGCGTTGTCGGGGGGCAAGGCGAAAAACTGTTTTTT | CSVVGGQGEKLFF
TRBJ2-7 | TRBV4-1 | once | NA | 14 | TGCGCCAGCAGCCAAGCATTCCTAACCGACGAGCAGTACTTC | CASSQAFLTDEQYF
TRBJ1-2 | TRBV19 | NA | NA | 14 | TGTGCCAGTAGTATCCCCGCGGGGCAGAGTGGCTACACCTTC | CASSIPAGQSGYTF
TRBJ1-4 | TRBV30 | NA | TRBD1 | 15 | TGTGCCTTCTCCGGGACAGGGGCAACTAATGAAAAACTGTTTTTT | CAFSGTGATNEKLFF
TRBJ1-6 | TRBV5-1 | once | NA | 13 | TGCGCCAGCAGTATCGGGGAGGGTTCACCCCTCCACTTT | CASSIGEGSPLHF
TRBJ2-7 | TRBV28 | NA | NA | 14 | TGTGCCAGCAGTCTCGCGGGGTCTGCCTACGAGCAGTACTTC | CASSLAGSAYEQYF
TRBJ1-6 | TRBV5-4 | NA | TRBD1 | 16 | TGTGCCAGCAGCTCATACAGGGGGCACGCGGATTCACCCCTCCACTTT | CASSSYRGHADSPLHF
TRBJ2-7 | TRBV2 | NA | TRBD2 | 17 | TGTGCCAGCATGCCGACAGGGCTAGCGGGACGGAACTACGAGCAGTACTTC | CASMPTGLAGRNYEQYF
TRBJ1-3 | TRBV19 | NA | NA | 15 | TGTGCCAGTAGTATGCTACAGAGCTCTGGAAACACCATATATTTT | CASSMLQSSGNTIYF
TRBJ1-5 | TRBV5-6 | NA | NA | 14 | TGTGCCAGCAGCTTTTGGAGGGGCAATCAGCCCCAGCATTTT | CASSFWRGNQPQHF
TRBJ2-3 | TRBV6-5 | NA | NA | 14 | TGTGCCAGCAGTTACTCGGGGCGTGCAGATACGCAGTATTTT | CASSYSGRADTQYF
TRBJ2-1 | TRBV27 | NA | TRBD1 | 12 | TGTGCCAGCAGTTACAGGGGCAATGAGCAGTTCTTC | CASSYRGNEQFF
TRBJ1-2 | TRBV27 | NA | TRBD1 | 15 | TGTGCCAGCAGTGCCGGGACAGGGGCTAACTATGGCTACACCTTC | CASSAGTGANYGYTF
TRBJ1-1 | TRBV18 | NA | NA | 14 | TGTGCCAGCTCACTGATCCGACAGAACACTGAAGCTTTCTTT | CASSLIRQNTEAFF
TRBJ1-6 | TRBV18 | NA | TRBD1 | 13 | TGTGCCAGCTCACCCCAGGGGGACTCACCCCTCCACTTT | CASSPQGDSPLHF
TRBJ1-4 | TRBV18 | NA | TRBD1 | 17 | TGTGCCAGCTCACAAACCGCCCCCGACAGGGGGAATGAAAAACTGTTTTTT | CASSQTAPDRGNEKLFF
TRBJ2-2 | TRBV10-1 | NA | TRBD2 | 14 | TGCGCCAGCAGAGCGGGGGATAACACCGGGGAGCTGTTTTTT | CASRAGDNTGELFF
TRBJ1-1 | TRBV19 | NA | NA | 13 | TGTGCCAGTAGTAGGAGGTCAGATGCTGAAGCTTTCTTT | CASSRRSDAEAFF
TRBJ2-1 | TRBV5-4 | NA | NA | 16 | TGTGCCAGCAGCCGAGGGGGTGGGGCAAGTTACAATGAGCAGTTCTTC | CASSRGGGASYNEQFF
TRBJ1-2 | TRBV4-2 | NA | TRBD1 | 15 | TGTGCCAGCAGCCAAGAGATCGGGACAGCCTATGGCTACACCTTC | CASSQEIGTAYGYTF
TRBJ2-5 | TRBV6-5 | NA | NA | 13 | TGTGCCAGCAGTCCGCAGGGTTGGGAGACCCAGTACTTC | CASSPQGWETQYF
TRBJ2-5 | TRBV19 | NA | NA | 15 | TGTGCCAGTAGTGCCCTGACACCCCTTCAAGAGACCCAGTACTTC | CASSALTPLQETQYF
TRBJ1-4 | TRBV6-5 | NA | TRBD1 | 14 | TGTGCCAGCAGCCGAGGACAGGGCAACGAAAAACTGTTTTTT | CASSRGQGNEKLFF
TRBJ2-1 | TRBV12-3/TRBV12-4 | NA | TRBD1 | 13 | TGTGCCAGCAGCTTTGATTCGGGACAGGAGCAGTTCTTC | CASSFDSGQEQFF
TRBJ2-4 | TRBV15 | NA | NA | 14 | TGTGCCACCAGCAGAGACAGGGTGTCAGACATTCAGTACTTC | CATSRDRVSDIQYF